Listed here are 20 T cell receptor beta chains from one sample, sequenced in a study of blood T cell repertoires in COVID-19. TCRdb keeps only in-frame clones here, not all; method: immunoSEQ multiplex PCR. The sample gives a few hundred thousand clones, roughly 81% of which show up once; 5% to 7.5% is in the top ten. The source material was PBMCs or T cells enriched from blood (not recorded which). The source of these receptors is a woman aged 45-60 years who had been exposed to COVID-19.

The chain couples TRBV5-1 to TRBJ2-5; 8 nucleotides align to TRBD2. Germline V CDR1 and CDR2: SGHRS, YFSETQ. Germline trimming cut 5 bases from V and 3 bases from J; bases unmatched to any gene: 12. This CDR3 is 16 amino acids long. This CDR3 reads CASRRSDERGKETQYF. The CDR3 DNA is TGCGCCAGCAGAAGGTCCGACGAGCGGGGGAAAGAGACCCAGTACTTC.

The chain uses TRBV7-9 and TRBJ2-1, with a possible D match to TRBD1 (7 bases). Per the germline V gene, CDR1 is SEHNR and CDR2 is FQNEAQ (reference sequence). The CDR3 runs to 14 residues. The V end was cut by 0 bases, the J end by 12 bases, with 15 bases between. CDR3 coding DNA: TGTGCCAGCAGCTTAGCTCGGGCAGGGGGGCGGCAGTTCTTC. Translating it yields CASSLARAGGRQFF.

Details on this clone: This same CDR3 is encoded by further DNA sequences in the sample. The CDR3 DNA reads as TGTGCCAGCAGTTTAGACAGGGGCTATGGCTACACCTTC. This sequence encodes CASSLDRGYGYTF. The chain recombines TRBV12-3 or TRBV12-4 with TRBJ1-2; 7 bases align to TRBD1. The CDR3 is 13 residues long. The J segment lost 4 bases and the V segment lost 1 base, leaving 0 bases of the junction unmatched.

V gene TRBV5-4 combines with J gene TRBJ1-3, with 9 bases matching TRBD1. CDR3 length equals 15 residues. Germline lookup yields CDR1 SGHNT and CDR2 YYREEE (reference sequence). V dropped 3 bases and J dropped 4; count of bases not matched to a gene: 5. CDR3 region: CASSSGTGSGNTIYF. The CDR3 nucleotides are TGTGCCAGCAGCTCGGGGACAGGGTCCGGAAACACCATATATTTT.

The CDR3 loop reads CASSPGQGSLNTEAFF. DNA of the CDR3: TGCGCCAGCAGCCCGGGACAGGGGTCTTTGAACACTGAAGCTTTCTTT. The chain carries TRBV5-1 and TRBJ1-1; the match to TRBD1 covers 10 bases. The trim removed 4 bases at V and 0 bases at J, leaving 6 bases unmatched. The germline V gene encodes CDR1 SGHRS and CDR2 YFSETQ. There are 16 residues in the CDR3.

The CDR3 here is CASSGDGTASYNEQFF. CDR3 sequence (DNA): TGTGCCAGCAGCGGCGACGGGACAGCTAGCTACAATGAGCAGTTCTTC. The chain combines TRBV7-9 with TRBJ2-1, with 7 bases matching TRBD1. V lost 5 bases to trimming and J lost 3 bases; unmatched junction nucleotides: 10. Germline CDR1 reads SEHNR; CDR2 reads FQNEAQ (reference sequence). The length of the CDR3 is 16 residues.

V is TRBV2 and J is TRBJ1-4, with a tentative D call TRBD1 (5 bases). The CDR3 has 14 residues. CDR1 is SNHLY, CDR2 FYNNEI, per germline. V gave up 6 bases and J gave up 0 bases, with 8 bases separating them. The CDR3 spells CASRGVATNEKLFF. CDR3 nucleotide sequence: TGTGCCAGCAGAGGGGTGGCAACTAATGAAAAACTGTTTTTT.

Written as DNA, the CDR3 is TGTGCCAGTAGTCTCAGGGGGGACACTGAAGCTTTCTTT. Protein product: CASSLRGDTEAFF. This chain connects TRBV19 to TRBJ1-1, with 7 nucleotides matching TRBD1. Trimming at V came to 5 bases and at J to 3 bases, leaving 3 bases not matched to a gene. Germline lookup yields CDR1 LNHDA and CDR2 SQIVND (reference sequence). The CDR3 consists of 13 residues.

Regarding this clone: The same CDR3 arises from other DNA sequences in this sample as well. The chain links TRBV10-3 to TRBJ1-2; D is unclear. CDR3 length: 11 residues. Germline-derived CDR1 and CDR2 are ENHRY and SYGVKD. Trimming took 3 bases from V and 7 from J, leaving 6 bases between them. The CDR3 DNA is TGTGCCATCAGTGAAACCGGTGGCTACACCTTC. As protein: CAISETGGYTF.

This clone occurred once. This chain joins TRBV7-9 and TRBJ2-7, with 8 bases fitting TRBD1. The V gene end was trimmed by 5 bases and the J gene end by 5 bases; junction bases not matched to a gene: 2. CDR3 length equals 12 residues. CDR1 and CDR2 (germline): SEHNR, FQNEAQ (reference sequence). CDR3 amino acids: CASSKTGDEQYF. CDR3 DNA sequence: TGTGCCAGCAGCAAGACAGGGGACGAGCAGTACTTC.

This chain links TRBV2 with TRBJ2-7; 9 bases agree with TRBD2. From germline, CDR1 is SNHLY and CDR2 FYNNEI. The CDR3 extends over 14 amino acids. The J segment lost 2 bases and the V segment lost 6 bases, leaving 5 bases of the junction unmatched. This CDR3 is CASRGLARTYEQYF. The CDR3 region has the DNA TGTGCCAGCAGGGGACTAGCTCGGACCTACGAGCAGTACTTC.

The chain carries TRBV27 and TRBJ2-3; D might be TRBD2 (6 bases). Germline lookup yields CDR1 MNHEY and CDR2 SMNVEV (reference sequence). This CDR3 is built from 15 residues. V was pared by 4 bases and J by 2 bases, with 13 bases between. The CDR3 coding sequence is TGTGCCAGCAGTTCCCTGGGACTGCTCACAGATACGCAGTATTTT. It codes for CASSSLGLLTDTQYF.

CDR3: CASSLGDRDIETQYF. In nucleotides, the CDR3 is TGCGCCAGCAGCTTGGGGGACAGGGATATTGAGACCCAGTACTTC. The gene calls are TRBV5-1 and TRBJ2-5; TRBD1 agrees at 9 bases. Germline V gene data show CDR1 as SGHRS and CDR2 as YFSETQ. V trimming: 0 bases; J trimming: 5 bases; junction bases outside the gene matches: 5. The CDR3 spans 15 residues.

The chain joins TRBV19 to TRBJ1-6; no clear D gene. The germline CDR1 and CDR2 sequences are LNHDA and SQIVND (reference sequence). The CDR3 has 13 amino acids. Trimming cost V 6 bases and J 5 bases, with 8 bases left between them. This chain's CDR3 is CASREADNSPLHF. Here the CDR3 DNA reads TGTGCCAGTAGGGAGGCAGATAATTCACCCCTCCACTTT. The variable domain in full, with the rest retrieved from reference TRBV19 and TRBJ1-6, is DGGITQSPKYLFRKEGQNVTLSCEQNLNHDAMYWYRQDPGQGLRLIYYSQIVNDFQKGDIAEGYSVSREKKESFPLTVTSAQKNPTAFYLCASREADNSPLHFGNGTRLTVT.

The CDR3 loop reads CASSPGGAPNTEAFF. Here the CDR3 DNA reads TGTGCCAGCTCACCAGGGGGCGCCCCGAACACTGAAGCTTTCTTT. This chain connects TRBV18 to TRBJ1-1; a weak D match, TRBD1 (6 bases). V lost 2 bases, J lost 1 base, and 11 bases lay in between. This CDR3 has 15 amino acids. Germline loops: CDR1 KGHSH, CDR2 LQKENI.

V gene TRBV13 combines with J gene TRBJ1-1, with TRBD1 as a possible D gene (5 bases). Trimming removed 0 bases from V and 4 bases from J, with 9 bases in between. This CDR3 is 14 amino acids long. Germline lookup yields CDR1 PRHDT and CDR2 FYEKMQ (reference sequence). Written as DNA, the CDR3 is TGTGCCAGCAGCTTAGGGCAGGGCATCACTGAAGCTTTCTTT. Translating gives CASSLGQGITEAFF.

This clone was picked up a small number of times. This sample includes further DNA sequences coding for the same CDR3. J is TRBJ1-1 and V is TRBV12-3 or TRBV12-4; possible D gene TRBD1, 5 bases. The length of the CDR3 is 13 residues. Trimming took off 0 bases at V and 3 bases at J, with 5 bases between the two ends. The chain's CDR3 is CASSLAGDTEAFF. The CDR3 nucleotides are TGTGCCAGCAGTTTAGCAGGGGACACTGAAGCTTTCTTT.

The chain uses TRBV27 and TRBJ2-4, with TRBD2 identical over 8 bases. The length of the CDR3 is 17 residues. V lost 6 bases and J lost 0; bases outside the gene matches: 10. Germline V gene data show CDR1 as MNHEY and CDR2 as SMNVEV (reference sequence). CDR3 nucleotide sequence: TGTGCCAGCAGGGACGTGTCGGGAGGGGTAGCCAAAAACATTCAGTACTTC. Translation gives CASRDVSGGVAKNIQYF.

CDR3 sequence reads: CASSLVTDRSYEQYF. The CDR3 bases are TGCGCCAGCAGCTTGGTTACGGACAGGTCCTACGAGCAGTACTTC. The chain employs TRBV5-1 and TRBJ2-7, with 7 positions matching TRBD1. From germline, CDR1 is SGHRS and CDR2 YFSETQ. The CDR3 covers 15 residues. V lost 0 bases to trimming and J lost 1 base; unmatched junction nucleotides: 4.

The rearrangement joins TRBV2 to TRBJ1-3, with a weak D call TRBD1 (5 bases). Germline CDR1 SNHLY, CDR2 FYNNEI. The V gene lost 8 bases and the J gene lost 0 bases, with 14 bases spanning the gap. The CDR3 sequence is 15 residues long. The CDR3 coding sequence is TGTGCCAGCTCCAGGGTGGTCGGCTCTGGAAACACCATATATTTT. Translation gives CASSRVVGSGNTIYF. Based on the CDR3 plus reference TRBV2 and TRBJ1-3, the full variable domain is EPEVTQTPSHQVTQMGQEVILRCVPISNHLYFYWYRQILGQKVEFLVSFYNNEISEKSEIFDDQFSVERPDGSNFTLKIRSTKLEDSAMYFCASSRVVGSGNTIYFGEGSWLTVV.